The 19 T cell receptor beta chains presented below share a single source sample, sequenced in a study of neurological immune-mediated disorders (dated 2019 in TCRdb). Preparation of the library involved 5' RACE. Reads for this sample came from an Illumina HiSeq 2500. The raw public reads went through TCRdb reprocessing: fastp at Q25, MiXCR clone calling, in-frame beta chains kept. Rows merge per CDR3 protein into single entries with the most common DNA and genes. The sample table shows under 85,000 distinct CDR3 sequences, and about a tenth are seen once. The biggest ten clones account for about 1.7% of the sample. Sequencing was carried out using PBMCs. These receptors were taken from a man aged 40-50 years in good health.

This clonotype was detected many times. V usage is TRBV5-1 and J usage is TRBJ2-1, with TRBD2 identical over 8 bases. Losses at the gene ends were 0 bases for V and 6 bases for J; bases not matched to a gene: 5. The CDR3 is 15 amino acids. Germline V lookup: CDR1 SGHRS, CDR2 YFSETQ. The CDR3 DNA reads TGCGCCAGCAGCTTGGGCCAGCGGGGGATCAATGAGCAGTTCTTC. Its translation: CASSLGQRGINEQFF.

This clonotype was found many times. The V gene is TRBV28, the J gene TRBJ2-7, with D tentatively TRBD1 (6 bases). CDR1 is MDHEN, CDR2 SYDVKM, per germline. Trimming pared 3 bases from V and 1 base from J, leaving 10 bases between. The CDR3 length is 14 residues. CDR3 sequence reads: CASSLYTGSYEQYF. CDR3 DNA: TGTGCCAGCAGTTTGTATACAGGGTCCTACGAGCAGTACTTC.

This chain joins TRBV2 and TRBJ2-1; TRBD2 is a possible D gene (6 bases). The germline CDR1 and CDR2 sequences are SNHLY and FYNNEI. V shed 9 bases and J shed 5 bases, with 20 bases lying between them. The CDR3 has 15 amino acids. CDR3 in amino acids: CARERDFGINNEQFF. CDR3 DNA: TGTGCCAGGGAGAGGGACTTTGGGATTAACAATGAGCAGTTCTTC.

This clonotype was seen many times. V usage is TRBV12-3 or TRBV12-4 and J usage is TRBJ2-5; 10 bases line up with TRBD2. The CDR3 is 16 amino acids. V shed 2 bases and J 5 bases; nucleotides not matched to a gene: 8. The DNA of the CDR3 is TGTGCCAGCAGTTTATCTAGCGGGAGCGGATTTGAGACCCAGTACTTC. Encoded protein: CASSLSSGSGFETQYF.

This clonotype was seen ten or more times. The chain links TRBV10-3 to TRBJ2-2, with D tentatively TRBD2 (6 bases). Germline V gene sequence: CDR1 ENHRY, CDR2 SYGVKD. V was cut by 4 bases and J by 4 bases, with 22 bases left in between. The CDR3 is 18 amino acids. The CDR3, as DNA: TGTGCCATCAGTGTAAGGTGGACGCTGGGAGGTGCCACCGGGGAGCTGTTTTTT. Its protein is CAISVRWTLGGATGELFF.

The table lists this clonotype with many counts. V is TRBV5-1 and J is TRBJ1-4; D is uncertain. Trimming took 0 bases from V and 8 from J, leaving 8 bases between them. Per germline, CDR1 SGHRS and CDR2 YFSETQ. This CDR3 is built from 13 residues. This CDR3 reads CASSLVGNEKLFF. CDR3 in DNA: TGCGCCAGCAGCTTGGTCGGGAACGAAAAACTGTTTTTT. Filled out from reference TRBV5-1 and TRBJ1-4, the complete variable domain reads KAGVTQTPRYLIKTRGQQVTLSCSPISGHRSVSWYQQTPGQGLQFLFEYFSETQRNKGNFPGRFSGRQFSNSRSEMNVSTLELGDSALYLCASSLVGNEKLFFGSGTQLSVL.

At least ten counts were recorded for this clonotype. V gene TRBV5-1 combines with J gene TRBJ2-7; 11 bases are shared with TRBD1. Looked up from germline, CDR1 is SGHRS and CDR2 is YFSETQ. Trimming at V came to 0 bases and at J to 3 bases, leaving 2 bases not matched to a gene. This CDR3 has 15 amino acids. CDR3 DNA: TGCGCCAGCAGCTTGGAGGGGACAGGGGGCTACGAGCAGTACTTC. This sequence encodes CASSLEGTGGYEQYF.

Ten or more counts support this clonotype. The chain has TRBV5-6 and TRBJ1-3; D is ambiguous. CDR1 is SGHDT and CDR2 is YYEEEE in the germline V gene. V lost 4 bases, J lost 4 bases, and 15 bases lay in between. The CDR3 spans 15 residues. CDR3 amino acids: CASSPRLVGGNTIYF. The CDR3 nucleotides are TGTGCCAGCAGCCCCAGGTTGGTGGGGGGAAACACCATATATTTT.

This chain joins TRBV2 and TRBJ2-5, with D unclear. V lost 6 bases and J 4 bases, leaving 12 bases between the germline ends. Germline CDR1 reads SNHLY; CDR2 reads FYNNEI. The CDR3 is 13 residues long. CDR3 protein: CASRAGPGETQYF. The CDR3 DNA reads TGTGCCAGCAGGGCTGGTCCTGGAGAGACCCAGTACTTC.

This clonotype was observed many times. V is TRBV12-5 and J is TRBJ2-3, with 15 bases identical to TRBD2. Germline CDR1 is LGHNT and CDR2 is FRNRAP. The CDR3 length is 17 residues. The junction had 5 bases not matched to a gene; V was cut back by 1 base and J by 6 bases. The CDR3 loop reads CASGLGTSGGAWDTQYF. CDR3 nucleotide sequence: TGTGCTAGTGGTTTGGGGACTAGCGGGGGGGCATGGGATACGCAGTATTTT.

This clonotype was detected many times. The CDR3 sequence: CASSLKATTGHNTEAFF. DNA for the CDR3: TGTGCCAGCAGCTTAAAGGCAACGACAGGGCATAACACTGAAGCTTTCTTT. The chain is built from TRBV7-9 and TRBJ1-1; 7 bases align to TRBD1. V was clipped by 2 bases and J by 2 bases; unmatched bases: 11. Germline loops: CDR1 SEHNR, CDR2 FQNEAQ (reference sequence). The CDR3 runs 17 residues. Looking up the rest from reference TRBV7-9 and TRBJ1-1 gives the full variable domain: DTGVSQNPRHKITKRGQNVTFRCDPISEHNRLYWYRQTLGQGPEFLTYFQNEAQLEKSRLLSDRFSAERPKGSFSTLEIQRTEQGDSAMYLCASSLKATTGHNTEAFFGQGTRLTVV.

This clonotype was observed at least ten times. The V call is TRBV20-1, the J call TRBJ2-1, with TRBD2 identical over 8 bases. Losses at the gene ends were 6 bases for V and 0 bases for J; bases not matched to a gene: 7. CDR3 length: 15 residues. The germline V gene encodes CDR1 DFQATT and CDR2 SNEGSKA (reference sequence). CDR3 bases: TGCAGTGCCGACCGGGGGGGGAGCTCCTACAATGAGCAGTTCTTC. Translated, it gives CSADRGGSSYNEQFF.

This clonotype was observed at least ten times. The chain links TRBV9 to TRBJ1-6, with unresolved D. Germline CDR1 reads SGDLS; CDR2 reads YYNGEE. The CDR3 extends over 16 amino acids. V shed 3 bases and J shed 2 bases, with 12 bases lying between them. The CDR3 DNA sequence: TGTGCCAGCAGCGAGGAGGAGGGCCCCTATAATTCACCCCTCCACTTT. Translation: CASSEEEGPYNSPLHF.

Ten or more counts support this clonotype. The chain carries TRBV5-1 and TRBJ1-4, with TRBD1 as a possible D gene (6 bases). Trimming removed 1 base from V and 6 bases from J, with 10 bases in between. CDR1 and CDR2 from the germline V gene are SGHRS and YFSETQ. This CDR3 region has 14 residues. The CDR3 DNA is TGCGCCAGCAGCTTGTATGGGGGCGATGAAAAACTGTTTTTT. This translates into CASSLYGGDEKLFF.

This clonotype has a handful of counts. This rearrangement joins TRBV9 to TRBJ1-1; no clear D. Trimming shortened V by 0 bases and J by 0 bases, and 6 bases separated the two germline ends. CDR3 length equals 14 residues. Germline V gene sequence: CDR1 SGDLS, CDR2 YYNGEE. This CDR3 is CASSVESMNTEAFF. CDR3 nucleotide sequence: TGTGCCAGCAGCGTAGAGTCGATGAACACTGAAGCTTTCTTT.

In this sample, this clonotype turned up many times. V and J are TRBV7-9 and TRBJ2-4, with 7 positions matching TRBD2. Germline CDR1 is SEHNR and CDR2 is FQNEAQ (reference sequence). V trimming: 2 bases; J trimming: 0 bases; junction bases outside the gene matches: 4. This CDR3 comprises 16 residues. The CDR3 spells CASSLSLAGAKNIQYF. The CDR3 nucleotides are TGTGCCAGCAGCTTATCGTTAGCGGGAGCCAAAAACATTCAGTACTTC.

For this clonotype: The junction departs from germline at one end; a sequencing error may be responsible. The chain couples TRBV10-3 to TRBJ2-1; TRBD2 matches at 13 bases. From germline, CDR1 is ENHRY and CDR2 SYGVKD. There are 16 residues in the CDR3. CDR3 amino acids: CAISGTSGSAYNEKFF. The DNA of the CDR3 is TGTGCCATCAGTGGGACTAGCGGGAGCGCTTACAATGAGAAGTTCTTC.

The sample holds many counts of this clonotype. This sequence joins TRBV7-2 and TRBJ2-5, with a tentative D call TRBD1 (6 bases). The CDR3 has 15 residues. Germline CDR1 and CDR2: SGHTA and FQGNSA. Trimming took off 3 bases at V and 0 bases at J, with 11 bases between the two ends. This CDR3 reads CASSFLDRNQETQYF. CDR3 nucleotide sequence: TGTGCCAGCAGCTTTCTCGACAGGAACCAAGAGACCCAGTACTTC.

This clonotype came up many times. This chain uses TRBV9 with TRBJ1-2; D remains ambiguous. Looked up from germline, CDR1 is SGDLS and CDR2 is YYNGEE. V was shortened by 0 bases and J by 5 bases, with 17 bases between the two germline ends. This CDR3 is 16 amino acids long. CDR3 sequence: CASSVGRQTLLYGYTF. The CDR3 coding sequence is TGTGCCAGCAGCGTAGGAAGGCAGACACTACTATATGGCTACACCTTC.